This T cell receptor beta chain was documented in a study of patients and donors after allogeneic stem cell transplantation. Using its own MiXCR run on the RT-PCR reads, TCRdb lists one record per CDR3 protein. The sample lists approximately 140,000 distinct CDR3 sequences; about two fifths were seen once. The table lists this clonotype with a few counts. Germline CDR1 is SGHTA and CDR2 is FQGNSA. The CDR3 has 14 residues. The V and J ends lost 5 bases and 11 bases respectively, with 16 bases between them. The chain carries TRBV7-2 and TRBJ1-6; TRBD1 is a possible D gene (5 bases). The sample taken for sequencing was blood, either unsorted or a sorted T cell fraction (not recorded which). The TCR was taken from a human donor who was either an allogeneic HSCT recipient or a stem cell or donor lymphocyte infusion donor (not recorded which). It is not recorded whose cells these are; they may come from a transplant donor. CDR3 DNA: TGTGCCAGCAGCCGTCAGGGAGTCAGGCCACCCCTCCACTTT. It is translated as CASSRQGVRPPLHF.